The subject of this entry is one T cell receptor (beta chain). Original methodology: Amplifying reference gene primers gave estimates of nucleated cell counts. Profiled with immunoSEQ multiplex PCR; TCRdb holds only in-frame clones, not every one. The V and J calls and the clone size are those of that table, but D and trimming were determined from the DNA. The data hold 180,000 or so clones, with around nine tenths observed a single time. The sample is drawn from a study of blood T cell repertoires in COVID-19. Study details: Sites in the United States, Italy and Spain provided acute and convalescent COVID-19 samples. T cells, B-cell-depleted T cells, or PBMCs provided the cDNA or gDNA that served as material.

Germline V lookup: CDR1 SGHNT, CDR2 YYREEE (reference sequence). V was clipped by 4 bases and J by 5 bases; unmatched bases: 17. The CDR3 extends over 17 amino acids. The rearrangement joins TRBV5-4 to TRBJ1-1, with TRBD1 identical over 7 bases. The receptor's source is a man younger than 35 with active or convalescent COVID-19. The sequencing sample was made of peripheral blood. The CDR3 region is CASSRQGFGIFGTEAFF. In DNA, the CDR3 is TGTGCCAGCAGCCGACAGGGCTTCGGTATCTTTGGGACTGAAGCTTTCTTT.